This TCR beta chain was sequenced during a study of cytomegalovirus exposure and HLA in healthy donors. With regard to this clone: Its antigen is not identified.

General study findings and limits: Previous analysis showed most TCR beta V segments were productive about 90% or about 30% of the time. 87-base-pair reads could not separate some V segments, including TRBV6-2 and TRBV6-3. Specificity of a few CMV-associated chains for CMV antigens was verified in vitro.

Amplification used 60 Vbeta primers and 13 Jbeta primers. TCRdb's table, derived via immunoSEQ multiplex PCR, lists solely in-frame clones and lacks some. The table includes about 200,000 clones, 70% to 80% detected once. Likely unrecorded immune exposures existed in these nominally healthy donors. Deletions cut 1 base from V and 4 bases from J, with 8 bases between. The CDR3 sequence is 13 residues long. Germline lookup yields CDR1 SGHKS and CDR2 YYEKEE (reference sequence). This TCR came from a woman in her twenties or thirties in good health and CMV-seropositive. The V and J genes are TRBV5-5 and TRBJ1-2; D gene ambiguous. Sequenced: PBMCs. The CDR3 DNA reads as TGTGCCAGCAGCTTGCCGGGAAGCTATGGCTACACCTTC. The encoded protein is CASSLPGSYGYTF.